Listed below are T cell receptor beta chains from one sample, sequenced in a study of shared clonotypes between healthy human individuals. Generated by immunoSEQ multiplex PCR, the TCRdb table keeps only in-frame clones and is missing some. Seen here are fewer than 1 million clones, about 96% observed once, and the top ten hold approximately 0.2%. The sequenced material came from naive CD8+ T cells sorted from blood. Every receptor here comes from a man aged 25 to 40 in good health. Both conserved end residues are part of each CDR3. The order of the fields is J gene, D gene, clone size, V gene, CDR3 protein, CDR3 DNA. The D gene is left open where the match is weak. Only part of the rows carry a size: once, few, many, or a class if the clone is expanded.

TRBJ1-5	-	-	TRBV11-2	CASSLPGNQPQHF	TGTGCCAGCAGCTTACCAGGTAATCAGCCCCAGCATTTT
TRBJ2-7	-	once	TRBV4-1	CASSQGPGLFDEQYF	TGCGCCAGCAGCCAAGGTCCAGGGCTTTTCGACGAGCAGTACTTC
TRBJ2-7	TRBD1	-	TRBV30	CAWNRFGTGDEQYF	TGTGCCTGGAATCGGTTCGGGACAGGGGACGAGCAGTACTTC
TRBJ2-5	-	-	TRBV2	CASSEAGAGSRETQYF	TGTGCCAGCAGTGAAGCGGGGGCAGGGAGCCGGGAGACCCAGTACTTC
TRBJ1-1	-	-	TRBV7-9	CASSGHRDLMNTEAFF	TGTGCCAGCAGCGGCCACAGGGACCTGATGAACACTGAAGCTTTCTTT
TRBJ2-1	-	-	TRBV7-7	CASSRYGGEQFF	TGTGCCAGCAGCCGTTATGGAGGTGAGCAGTTCTTC
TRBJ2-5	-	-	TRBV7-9	CASSPAQRGTSAQYF	TGTGCCAGCAGCCCGGCCCAACGTGGGACGTCGGCCCAGTACTTC
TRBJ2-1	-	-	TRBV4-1	CASRGVGYSYNEQFF	TGCGCCAGCCGCGGGGTGGGATACTCCTACAATGAGCAGTTCTTC
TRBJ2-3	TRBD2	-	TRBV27	CASSVDTRGIASTDTQYF	TGTGCCAGCAGTGTGGACACGCGGGGGATCGCTAGCACAGATACGCAGTATTTT
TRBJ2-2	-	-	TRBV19	CASNHPGPSTGELFF	TGTGCCAGTAATCATCCAGGGCCGAGCACCGGGGAGCTGTTTTTT
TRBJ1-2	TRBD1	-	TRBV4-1	CASSQVPQGADYGYTF	TGCGCCAGCAGCCAAGTTCCCCAGGGGGCGGACTATGGCTACACCTTC
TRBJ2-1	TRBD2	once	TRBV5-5	CASSLRAGGYNRFDEQFF	TGTGCCAGCAGCTTACGAGCGGGAGGTTATAACAGGTTCGATGAGCAGTTCTTC
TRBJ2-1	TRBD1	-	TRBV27	CASRDSYNEQFF	TGTGCCAGCCGGGACAGCTACAATGAGCAGTTCTTC
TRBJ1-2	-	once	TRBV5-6	CASSWTASNYGYTF	TGTGCCAGCAGCTGGACAGCCTCTAACTATGGCTACACCTTC
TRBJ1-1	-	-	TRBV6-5	CASSYSIANTEAFF	TGTGCCAGCAGTTACAGCATCGCGAACACTGAAGCTTTCTTT
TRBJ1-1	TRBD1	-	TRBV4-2	CASSQGLGGGTEAFF	TGTGCCAGCAGCCAAGGGCTAGGGGGCGGCACTGAAGCTTTCTTT
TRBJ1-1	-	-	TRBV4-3	CASSQDSLGSVAFF	TGCGCCAGCAGCCAAGACAGCCTCGGGAGTGTTGCTTTCTTT
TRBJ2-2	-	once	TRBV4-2	CASSQDEWNTGELFF	TGTGCCAGCAGCCAAGATGAGTGGAACACCGGGGAGCTGTTTTTT
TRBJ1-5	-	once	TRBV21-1	CASTPTTDSVNQPQHF	TGTGCCAGCACCCCCACCACAGACAGCGTGAATCAGCCCCAGCATTTT
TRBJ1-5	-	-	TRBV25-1	CASSDWGVGQPQHF	TGTGCCAGCAGTGACTGGGGGGTGGGGCAGCCCCAGCATTTT
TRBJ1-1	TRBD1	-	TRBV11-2	CASSLIPGQSMNTEAFF	TGTGCCAGCAGCTTAATCCCGGGACAGAGTATGAACACTGAAGCTTTCTTT
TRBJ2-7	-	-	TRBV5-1	CASSHDGEFSYEQYF	TGCGCCAGCAGCCACGACGGAGAGTTCTCCTACGAGCAGTACTTC
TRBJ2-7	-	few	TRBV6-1	CASSEGSSYEQYF	TGTGCCAGCAGTGAGGGCAGCTCCTACGAGCAGTACTTC
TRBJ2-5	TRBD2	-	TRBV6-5	CASSYGLAGEGETQYF	TGTGCCAGCAGTTACGGACTAGCGGGAGAAGGAGAGACCCAGTACTTC
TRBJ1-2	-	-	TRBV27	CASSYNPAYPYGYTF	TGTGCCAGCAGTTATAATCCAGCTTACCCCTATGGCTACACCTTC
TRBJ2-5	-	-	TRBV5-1	CASSSSIGGLETQYF	TGCGCCAGCAGCTCGTCTATAGGGGGACTAGAGACCCAGTACTTC
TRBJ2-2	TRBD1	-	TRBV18	CASSPPGPGGNTGELFF	TGTGCCAGCTCACCACCGGGTCCAGGGGGCAACACCGGGGAGCTGTTTTTT
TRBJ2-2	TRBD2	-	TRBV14	CASSQELAGLNTGELFF	TGTGCCAGCAGCCAGGAACTAGCGGGACTAAACACCGGGGAGCTGTTTTTT
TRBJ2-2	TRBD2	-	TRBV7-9	CASSRGLAGEGELFF	TGTGCCAGCAGCAGGGGACTAGCGGGAGAAGGGGAGCTGTTTTTT
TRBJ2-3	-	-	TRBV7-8	CASSDRGASTDTQYF	TGTGCCAGCAGCGACCGGGGGGCTAGCACAGATACGCAGTATTTT
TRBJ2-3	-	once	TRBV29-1	CSVNRKRAPTDTQYF	TGCAGCGTCAACCGGAAGAGGGCCCCCACAGATACGCAGTATTTT
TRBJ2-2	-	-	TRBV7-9	CASSTGPSPDTGELFF	TGTGCCAGCAGCACGGGACCCTCGCCCGACACCGGGGAGCTGTTTTTT
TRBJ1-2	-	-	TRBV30	CAWSVLSLSPGYGYTF	TGTGCCTGGAGTGTTTTGTCTCTGTCGCCAGGCTATGGCTACACCTTC
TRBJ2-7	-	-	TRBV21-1	CASSKMVECPGEQYF	TGTGCCAGCAGCAAAATGGTAGAGTGCCCTGGAGAGCAGTACTTC
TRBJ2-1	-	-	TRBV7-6	CASSYPTGRSSGVINEQFF	TGTGCCAGCAGCTACCCGACAGGGAGGTCGTCGGGGGTTATCAATGAGCAGTTCTTC
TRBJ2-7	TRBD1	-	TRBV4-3	CASSQDEGYGTGSYEQYF	TGCGCCAGCAGCCAAGACGAGGGTTACGGGACAGGCAGCTACGAGCAGTACTTC
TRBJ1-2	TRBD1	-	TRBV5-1	CASSLGRPATGLDGYTF	TGCGCCAGCAGCTTGGGCCGCCCCGCGACAGGGTTAGATGGCTACACCTTC
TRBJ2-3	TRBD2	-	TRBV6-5	CASSRTSGNTDTQYF	TGTGCCAGCAGTCGGACTAGCGGTAACACAGATACGCAGTATTTT
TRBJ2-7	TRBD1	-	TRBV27	CASSLRTGSDYEQYF	TGTGCCAGCAGTTTACGGACAGGTTCGGACTACGAGCAGTACTTC
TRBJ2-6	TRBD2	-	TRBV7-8	CASSLRAGAFGANVLTF	TGTGCCAGCAGCTTAAGGGCGGGAGCCTTTGGGGCCAACGTCCTGACTTTC